This TCR beta chain comes out of a study of cytomegalovirus exposure and HLA in healthy donors. Worth noting for this clone: Its specificity is unknown.

This CDR3 is built from 14 residues. Germline CDR1 and CDR2: KGHSH and LQKENI. The junction had 5 bases not matched to a gene; V was cut back by 2 bases and J by 7 bases. The PCR made use of 60 Vbeta and 13 Jbeta primers. TCRdb's table, derived via immunoSEQ multiplex PCR, lists solely in-frame clones and lacks some. Counted here are about 170,000 clones, nearly 80% occurring once; the ten biggest clones make up more than 0.75%. General observations from the study: A later analysis revealed that TCR association rates differed between HLA loci, peaking at DRB1 and bottoming out at HLA-C. With further analysis later on, most CMV-associated TCR beta chains appeared HLA-restricted. Reported performance of the classifier showed diagnosis of cytomegalovirus status with high specificity and sensitivity. Presence/absence analyses assumed roughly uniform sequencing depth across donors.

The TCR was taken from a woman aged 45-65 years in good health and CMV-seropositive. The sequencing sample was made of PBMCs. The chain couples TRBV18 to TRBJ1-2; 9 bases align to TRBD1. The CDR3 loop is CASSPGDRVSGYTF. In DNA form, the CDR3 reads TGTGCCAGCTCACCAGGGGACAGGGTTAGTGGCTACACCTTC.